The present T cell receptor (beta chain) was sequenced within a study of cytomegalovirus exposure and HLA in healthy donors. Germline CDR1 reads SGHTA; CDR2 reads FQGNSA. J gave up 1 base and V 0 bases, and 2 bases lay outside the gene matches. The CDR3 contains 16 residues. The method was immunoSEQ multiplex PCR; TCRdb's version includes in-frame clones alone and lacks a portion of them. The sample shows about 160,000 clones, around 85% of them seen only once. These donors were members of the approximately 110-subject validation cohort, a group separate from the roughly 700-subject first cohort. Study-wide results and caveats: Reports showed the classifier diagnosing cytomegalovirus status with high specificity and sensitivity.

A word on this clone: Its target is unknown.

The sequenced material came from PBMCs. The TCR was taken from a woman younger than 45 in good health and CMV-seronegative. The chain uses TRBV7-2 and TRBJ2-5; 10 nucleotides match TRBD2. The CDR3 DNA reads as TGTGCCAGCAGCTTAGCAGGGACTAGCGTCCAAGAGACCCAGTACTTC. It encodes CASSLAGTSVQETQYF.